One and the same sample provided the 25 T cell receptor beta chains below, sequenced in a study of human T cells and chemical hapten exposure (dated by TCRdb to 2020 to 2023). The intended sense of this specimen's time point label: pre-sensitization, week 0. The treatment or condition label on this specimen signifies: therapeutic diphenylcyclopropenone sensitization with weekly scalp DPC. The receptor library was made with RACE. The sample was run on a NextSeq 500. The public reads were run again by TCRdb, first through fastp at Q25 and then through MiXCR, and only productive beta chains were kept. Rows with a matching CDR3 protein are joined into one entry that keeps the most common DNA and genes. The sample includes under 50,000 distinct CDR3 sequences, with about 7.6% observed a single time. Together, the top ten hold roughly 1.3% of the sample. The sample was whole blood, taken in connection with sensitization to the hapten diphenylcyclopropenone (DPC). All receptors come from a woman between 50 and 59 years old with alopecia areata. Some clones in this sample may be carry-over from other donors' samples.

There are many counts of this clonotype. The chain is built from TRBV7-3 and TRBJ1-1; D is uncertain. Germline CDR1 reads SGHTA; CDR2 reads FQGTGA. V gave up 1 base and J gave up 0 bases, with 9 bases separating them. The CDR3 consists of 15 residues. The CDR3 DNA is TGTGCCAGCAGCTTAAAACGGATAGTGAACACTGAAGCTTTCTTT. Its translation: CASSLKRIVNTEAFF.

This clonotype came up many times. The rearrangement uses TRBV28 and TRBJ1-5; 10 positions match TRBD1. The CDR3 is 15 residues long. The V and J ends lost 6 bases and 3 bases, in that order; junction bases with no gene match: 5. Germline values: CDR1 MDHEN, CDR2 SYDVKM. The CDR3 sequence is CASSRGTGVNQPQHF. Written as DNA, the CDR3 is TGTGCCAGCAGCCGAGGGACAGGGGTCAATCAGCCCCAGCATTTT.

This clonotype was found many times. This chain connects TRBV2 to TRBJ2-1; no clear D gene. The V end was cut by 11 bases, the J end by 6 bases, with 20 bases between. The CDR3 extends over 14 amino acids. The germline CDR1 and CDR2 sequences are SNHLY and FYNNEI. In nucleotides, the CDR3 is TGTGCCTCGTTGACTCGATACCCGGGCAATGAGCAGTTCTTC. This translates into CASLTRYPGNEQFF.

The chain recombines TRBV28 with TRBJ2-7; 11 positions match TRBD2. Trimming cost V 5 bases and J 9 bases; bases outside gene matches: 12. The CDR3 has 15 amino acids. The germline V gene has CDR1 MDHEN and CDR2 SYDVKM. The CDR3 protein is CASSRSGRGPTVQYF. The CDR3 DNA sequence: TGTGCCAGCAGTCGTAGCGGGAGGGGACCTACGGTGCAGTACTTC.

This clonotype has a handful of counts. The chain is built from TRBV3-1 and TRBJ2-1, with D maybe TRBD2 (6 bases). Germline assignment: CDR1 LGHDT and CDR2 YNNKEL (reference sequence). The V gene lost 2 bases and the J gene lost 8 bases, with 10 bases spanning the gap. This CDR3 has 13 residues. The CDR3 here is CASSQTSFDEQFF. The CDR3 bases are TGTGCCAGCAGCCAAACTAGCTTCGATGAGCAGTTCTTC.

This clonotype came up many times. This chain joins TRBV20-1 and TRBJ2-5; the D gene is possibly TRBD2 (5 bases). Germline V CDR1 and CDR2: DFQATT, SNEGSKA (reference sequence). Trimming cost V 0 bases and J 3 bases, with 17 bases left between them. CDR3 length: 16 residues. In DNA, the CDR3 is TGCAGTGCTAGAGATATGAGGCTAGCCCTTAAAGAGACCCAGTACTTC. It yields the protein CSARDMRLALKETQYF.

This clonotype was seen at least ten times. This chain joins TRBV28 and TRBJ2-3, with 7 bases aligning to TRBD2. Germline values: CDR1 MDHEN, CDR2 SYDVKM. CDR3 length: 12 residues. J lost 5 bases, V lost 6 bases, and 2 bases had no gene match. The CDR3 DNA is TGTGCCAGCAGCTGGGGGGGAGATACGCAGTATTTT. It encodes CASSWGGDTQYF.

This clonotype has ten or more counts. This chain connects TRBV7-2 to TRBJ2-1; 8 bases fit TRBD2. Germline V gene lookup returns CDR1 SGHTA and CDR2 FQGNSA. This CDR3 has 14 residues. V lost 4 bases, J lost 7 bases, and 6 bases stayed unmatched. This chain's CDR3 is CASSSAGTRNEQFF. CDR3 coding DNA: TGTGCCAGCAGCTCGGCCGGGACTAGAAATGAGCAGTTCTTC.

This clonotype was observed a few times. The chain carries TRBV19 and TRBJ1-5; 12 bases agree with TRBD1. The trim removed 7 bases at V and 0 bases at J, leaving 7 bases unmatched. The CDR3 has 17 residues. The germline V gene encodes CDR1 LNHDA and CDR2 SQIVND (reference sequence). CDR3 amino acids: CASTRDRGPYSNQPQHF. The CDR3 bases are TGTGCCAGTACCCGGGACAGGGGGCCATATAGCAATCAGCCCCAGCATTTT.

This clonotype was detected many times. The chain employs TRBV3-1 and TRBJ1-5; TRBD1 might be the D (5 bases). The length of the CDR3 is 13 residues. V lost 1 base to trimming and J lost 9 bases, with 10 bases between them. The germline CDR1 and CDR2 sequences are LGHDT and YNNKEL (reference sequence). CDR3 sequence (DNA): TGTGCCAGCAGCCAAGGGTACGGGGGGCCCCAGCATTTT. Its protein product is CASSQGYGGPQHF. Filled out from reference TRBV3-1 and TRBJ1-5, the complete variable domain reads DTAVSQTPKYLVTQMGNDKSIKCEQNLGHDTMYWYKQDSKKFLKIMFSYNNKELIINETVPNRFSPKSPDKAHLNLHINSLELGDSAVYFCASSQGYGGPQHFGDGTRLSIL.

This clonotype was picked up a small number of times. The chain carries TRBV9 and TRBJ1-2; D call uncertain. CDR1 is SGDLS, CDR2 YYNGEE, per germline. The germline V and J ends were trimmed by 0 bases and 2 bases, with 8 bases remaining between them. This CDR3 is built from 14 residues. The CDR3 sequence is CASSVEGSNYGYTF. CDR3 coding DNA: TGTGCCAGCAGCGTAGAAGGGTCCAACTATGGCTACACCTTC.

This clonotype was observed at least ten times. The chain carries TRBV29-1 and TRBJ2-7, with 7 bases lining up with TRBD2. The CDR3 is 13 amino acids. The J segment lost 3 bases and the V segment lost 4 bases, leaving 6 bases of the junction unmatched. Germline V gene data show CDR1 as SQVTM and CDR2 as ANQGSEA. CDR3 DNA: TGCAGCGTTGTCCTAGCGGAGTTCTACGAGCAGTACTTC. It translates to CSVVLAEFYEQYF.

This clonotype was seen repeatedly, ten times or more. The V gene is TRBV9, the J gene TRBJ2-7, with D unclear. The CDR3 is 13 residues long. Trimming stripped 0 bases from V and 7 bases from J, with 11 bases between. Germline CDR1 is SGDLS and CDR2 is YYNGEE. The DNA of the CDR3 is TGTGCCAGCAGCGTAGCTCTGACCCGGGAGCAGTACTTC. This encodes CASSVALTREQYF.

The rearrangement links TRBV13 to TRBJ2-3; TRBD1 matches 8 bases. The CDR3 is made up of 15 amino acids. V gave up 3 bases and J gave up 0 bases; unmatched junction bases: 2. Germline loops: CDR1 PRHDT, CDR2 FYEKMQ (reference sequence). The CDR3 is CASSLTGDSTDTQYF. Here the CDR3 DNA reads TGTGCCAGCAGCTTGACAGGGGACAGCACAGATACGCAGTATTTT.

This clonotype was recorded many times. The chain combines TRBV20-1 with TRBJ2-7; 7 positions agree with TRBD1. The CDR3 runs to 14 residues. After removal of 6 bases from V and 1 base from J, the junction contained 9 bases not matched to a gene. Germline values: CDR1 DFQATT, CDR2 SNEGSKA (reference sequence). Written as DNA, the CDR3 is TGCAGTGCACCCCGACAGGGTCGGTCCTACGAGCAGTACTTC. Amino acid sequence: CSAPRQGRSYEQYF.

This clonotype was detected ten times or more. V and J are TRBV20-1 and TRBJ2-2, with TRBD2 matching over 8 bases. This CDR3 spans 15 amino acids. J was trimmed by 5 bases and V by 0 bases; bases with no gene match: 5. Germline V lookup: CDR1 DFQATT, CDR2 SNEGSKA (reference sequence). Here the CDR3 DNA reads TGCAGTGCTAGAGATCAAGTAGCGGGAACCGGGGAGCTGTTTTTT. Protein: CSARDQVAGTGELFF.

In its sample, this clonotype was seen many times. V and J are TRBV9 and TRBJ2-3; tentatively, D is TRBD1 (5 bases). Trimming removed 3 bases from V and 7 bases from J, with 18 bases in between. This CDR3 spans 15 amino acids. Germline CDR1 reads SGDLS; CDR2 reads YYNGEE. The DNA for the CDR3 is TGTGCCAGCAGCGATATAGGAACAGGTCGGCATACGCAGTATTTT. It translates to CASSDIGTGRHTQYF.

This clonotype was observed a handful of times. Here the CDR3 reads CSVGTGLTHEQYF. The DNA for the CDR3 is TGCAGCGTCGGGACAGGGCTCACCCACGAGCAGTACTTC. The V gene is TRBV29-1, the J gene TRBJ2-7; 9 nucleotides match TRBD1. V dropped 6 bases and J dropped 5; count of bases not matched to a gene: 8. CDR3 length equals 13 residues. The germline gives CDR1 SQVTM, CDR2 ANQGSEA.

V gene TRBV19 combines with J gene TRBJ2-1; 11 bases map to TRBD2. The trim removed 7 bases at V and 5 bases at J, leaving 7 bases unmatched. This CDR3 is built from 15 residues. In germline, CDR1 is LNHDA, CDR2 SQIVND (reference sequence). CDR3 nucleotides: TGTGCCAGTACCGCGACTAGCGGGACCAACAATGAGCAGTTCTTC. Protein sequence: CASTATSGTNNEQFF.

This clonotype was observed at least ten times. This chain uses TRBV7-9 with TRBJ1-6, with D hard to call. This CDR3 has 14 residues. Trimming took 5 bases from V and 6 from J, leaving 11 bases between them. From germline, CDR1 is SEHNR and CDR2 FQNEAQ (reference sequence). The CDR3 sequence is CASSPISANSPLHF. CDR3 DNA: TGTGCCAGCAGCCCTATTAGCGCTAATTCACCCCTCCACTTT.

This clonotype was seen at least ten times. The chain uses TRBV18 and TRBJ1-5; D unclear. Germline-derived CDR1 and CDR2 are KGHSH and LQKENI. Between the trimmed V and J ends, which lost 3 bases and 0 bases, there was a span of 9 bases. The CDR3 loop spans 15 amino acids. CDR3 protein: CASSPNSNSNQPQHF. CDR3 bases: TGTGCCAGCTCACCTAACAGTAATAGCAATCAGCCCCAGCATTTT.

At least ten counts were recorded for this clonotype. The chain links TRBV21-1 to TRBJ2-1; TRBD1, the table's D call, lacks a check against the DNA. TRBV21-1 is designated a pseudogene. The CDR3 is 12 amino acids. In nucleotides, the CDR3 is TGTGCCAGCACCCGGACTGACAATGAGCAGTTCTTC. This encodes CASTRTDNEQFF.

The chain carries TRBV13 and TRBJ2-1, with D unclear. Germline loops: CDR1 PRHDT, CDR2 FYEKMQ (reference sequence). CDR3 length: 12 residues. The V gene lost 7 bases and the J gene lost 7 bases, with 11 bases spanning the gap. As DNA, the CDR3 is TGTGCCAGCACTCTTCAGAGGAATGAGCAGTTCTTC. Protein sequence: CASTLQRNEQFF.

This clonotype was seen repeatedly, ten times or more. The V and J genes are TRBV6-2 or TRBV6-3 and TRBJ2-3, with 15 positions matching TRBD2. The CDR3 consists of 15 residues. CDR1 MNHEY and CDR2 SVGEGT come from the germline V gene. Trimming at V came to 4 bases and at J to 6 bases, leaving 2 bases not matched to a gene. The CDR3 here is CASSSGTSGRDTQYF. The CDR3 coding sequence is TGTGCCAGCAGTTCCGGGACTAGCGGGAGGGATACGCAGTATTTT.

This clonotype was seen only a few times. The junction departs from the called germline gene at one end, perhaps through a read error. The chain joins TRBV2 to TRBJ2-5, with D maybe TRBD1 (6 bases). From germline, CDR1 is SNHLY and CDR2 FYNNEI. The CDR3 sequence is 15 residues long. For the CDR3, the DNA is TGTGCCAGCAGCGAAGGACAGCTACCCCAAGAGACCCAGTACTTC. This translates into CASSEGQLPQETQYF.